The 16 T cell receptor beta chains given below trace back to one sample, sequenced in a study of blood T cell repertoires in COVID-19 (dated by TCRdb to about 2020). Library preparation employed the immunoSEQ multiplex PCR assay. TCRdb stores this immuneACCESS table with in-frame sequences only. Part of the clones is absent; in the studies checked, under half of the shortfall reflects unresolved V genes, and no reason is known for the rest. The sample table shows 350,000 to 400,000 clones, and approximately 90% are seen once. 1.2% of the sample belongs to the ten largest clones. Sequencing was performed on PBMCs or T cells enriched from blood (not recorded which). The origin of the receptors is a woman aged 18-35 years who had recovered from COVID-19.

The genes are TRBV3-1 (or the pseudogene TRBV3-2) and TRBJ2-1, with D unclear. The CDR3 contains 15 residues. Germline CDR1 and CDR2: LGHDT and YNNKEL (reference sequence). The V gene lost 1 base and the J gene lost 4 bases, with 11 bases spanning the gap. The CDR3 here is CASSQVRAIYNEQFF. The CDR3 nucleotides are TGTGCCAGCAGCCAAGTACGTGCGATTTACAATGAGCAGTTCTTC.

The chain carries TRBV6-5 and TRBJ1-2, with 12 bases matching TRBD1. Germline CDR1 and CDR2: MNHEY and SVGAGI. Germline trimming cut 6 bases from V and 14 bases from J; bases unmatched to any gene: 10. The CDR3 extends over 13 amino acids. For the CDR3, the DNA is TGTGCCAGCAGCGTCGGGACAGGGGGCGTAAGAACCTTC. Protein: CASSVGTGGVRTF.

CDR3 DNA sequence: TGTGCCAGTCGAGGTACGGCACCCGGGGAGCTGTTTTTT. This gives the protein CASRGTAPGELFF. This chain links TRBV19 with TRBJ2-2, with D unclear. The germline V gene encodes CDR1 LNHDA and CDR2 SQIVND (reference sequence). This CDR3 spans 13 amino acids. Trimming removed 8 bases at V and 6 bases at J, with 13 bases between.

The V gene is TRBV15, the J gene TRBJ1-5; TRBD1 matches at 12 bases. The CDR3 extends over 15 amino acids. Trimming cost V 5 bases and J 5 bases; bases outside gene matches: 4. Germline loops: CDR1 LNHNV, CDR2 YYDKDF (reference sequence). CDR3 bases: TGTGCCACCAGCCCACGGGACAGGGGGCATCAGCCCCAGCATTTT. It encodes CATSPRDRGHQPQHF.

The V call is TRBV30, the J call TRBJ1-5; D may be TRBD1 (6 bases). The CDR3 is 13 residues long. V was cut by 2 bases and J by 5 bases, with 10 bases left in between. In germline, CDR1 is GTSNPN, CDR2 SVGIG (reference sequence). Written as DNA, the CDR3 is TGTGCCTGGAGTTCAGGGGTTGATCAGCCCCAGCATTTT. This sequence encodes CAWSSGVDQPQHF.

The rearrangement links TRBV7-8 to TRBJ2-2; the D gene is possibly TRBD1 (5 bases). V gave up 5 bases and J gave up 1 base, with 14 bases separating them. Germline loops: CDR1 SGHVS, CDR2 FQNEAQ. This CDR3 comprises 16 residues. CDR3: CASSLRTYGNTGELFF. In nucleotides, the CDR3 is TGTGCCAGCAGCCTCAGGACATACGGGAACACCGGGGAGCTGTTTTTT.

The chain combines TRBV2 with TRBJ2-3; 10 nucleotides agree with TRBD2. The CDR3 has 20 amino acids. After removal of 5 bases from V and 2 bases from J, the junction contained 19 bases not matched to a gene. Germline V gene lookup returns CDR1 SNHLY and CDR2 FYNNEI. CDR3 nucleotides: TGTGCCAGCAGTTTCGACAGGGGAGTGTTAGCGGGGGGCACCACAGATACGCAGTATTTT. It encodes CASSFDRGVLAGGTTDTQYF. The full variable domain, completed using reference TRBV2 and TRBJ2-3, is EPEVTQTPSHQVTQMGQEVILRCVPISNHLYFYWYRQILGQKVEFLVSFYNNEISEKSEIFDDQFSVERPDGSNFTLKIRSTKLEDSAMYFCASSFDRGVLAGGTTDTQYFGPGTRLTVL.

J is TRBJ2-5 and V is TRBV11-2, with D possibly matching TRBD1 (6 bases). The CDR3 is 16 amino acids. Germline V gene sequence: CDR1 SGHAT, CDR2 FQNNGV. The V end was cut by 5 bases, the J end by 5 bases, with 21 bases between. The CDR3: CASSPRHRETGETQYF. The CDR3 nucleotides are TGTGCCAGCAGCCCGAGACACAGGGAGACCGGTGAGACCCAGTACTTC.

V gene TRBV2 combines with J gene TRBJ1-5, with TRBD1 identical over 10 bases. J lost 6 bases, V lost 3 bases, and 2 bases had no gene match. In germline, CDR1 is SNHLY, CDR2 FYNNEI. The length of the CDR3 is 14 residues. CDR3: CASSEGQGSQPQHF. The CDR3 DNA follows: TGTGCCAGCAGTGAGGGACAGGGGAGTCAGCCCCAGCATTTT.

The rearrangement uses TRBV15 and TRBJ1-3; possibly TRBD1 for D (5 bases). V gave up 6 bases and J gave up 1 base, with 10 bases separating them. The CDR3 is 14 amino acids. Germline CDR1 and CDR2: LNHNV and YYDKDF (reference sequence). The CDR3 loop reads CATSKGNSGNTIYF. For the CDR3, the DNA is TGTGCCACCAGTAAGGGGAATTCTGGAAACACCATATATTTT. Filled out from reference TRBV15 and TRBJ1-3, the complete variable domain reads DAMVIQNPRYQVTQFGKPVTLSCSQTLNHNVMYWYQQKSSQAPKLLFHYYDKDFNNEADTPDNFQSRRPNTSFCFLDIRSPGLGDTAMYLCATSKGNSGNTIYFGEGSWLTVV.

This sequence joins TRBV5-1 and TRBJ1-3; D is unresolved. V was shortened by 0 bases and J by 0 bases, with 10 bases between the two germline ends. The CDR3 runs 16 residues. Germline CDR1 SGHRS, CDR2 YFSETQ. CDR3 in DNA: TGCGCCAGCAGCTTGGTTTTGGGGAGCTCTGGAAACACCATATATTTT. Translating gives CASSLVLGSSGNTIYF.

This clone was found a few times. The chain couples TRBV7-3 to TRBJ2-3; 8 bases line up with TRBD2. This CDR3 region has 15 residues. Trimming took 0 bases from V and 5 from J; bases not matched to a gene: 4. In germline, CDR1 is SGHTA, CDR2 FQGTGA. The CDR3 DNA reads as TGTGCCAGCAGCTTAACAGGGCTAGCGGGAGATACGCAGTATTTT. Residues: CASSLTGLAGDTQYF.

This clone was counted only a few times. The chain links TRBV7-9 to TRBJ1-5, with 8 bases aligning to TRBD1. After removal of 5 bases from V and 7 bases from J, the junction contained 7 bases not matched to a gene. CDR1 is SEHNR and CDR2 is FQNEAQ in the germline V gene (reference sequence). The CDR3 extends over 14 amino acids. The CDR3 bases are TGTGCCAGCAGCGTTGCAGGGGGCCAACAGCCCCAGCATTTT. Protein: CASSVAGGQQPQHF.

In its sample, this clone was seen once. The CDR3 loop reads CASSQPPGQGDTGELFF. The CDR3 nucleotides read TGTGCCAGCAGTCAGCCACCGGGACAGGGGGACACCGGGGAGCTGTTTTTT. The rearrangement uses TRBV28 and TRBJ2-2; 11 bases match TRBD1. J gave up 3 bases and V 5 bases, and 8 bases lay outside the gene matches. The CDR3 contains 17 residues. Per germline, CDR1 MDHEN and CDR2 SYDVKM.

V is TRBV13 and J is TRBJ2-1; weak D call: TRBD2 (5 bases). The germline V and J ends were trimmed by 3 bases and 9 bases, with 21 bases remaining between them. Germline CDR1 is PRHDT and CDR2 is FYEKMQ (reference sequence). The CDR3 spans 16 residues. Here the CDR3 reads CASSFERLGKPFEQFF. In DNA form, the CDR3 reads TGTGCCAGCAGCTTTGAGCGGCTAGGCAAACCATTTGAGCAGTTCTTC.

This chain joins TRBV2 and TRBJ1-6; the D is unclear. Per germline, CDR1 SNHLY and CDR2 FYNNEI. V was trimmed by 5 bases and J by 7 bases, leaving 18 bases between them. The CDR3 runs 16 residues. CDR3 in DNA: TGTGCCAGCAGTCCAAGGCCCGAGGGTAGAAATTCACCCCTCCACTTT. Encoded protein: CASSPRPEGRNSPLHF.